Shown below are 24 T cell receptor beta chains from a single sample sequenced in a study of shared clonotypes between healthy human individuals. Repertoires were generated with immunoSEQ multiplex PCR, while TCRdb's copy carries only in-frame clones and drops some. The sample has roughly 500,000 clones, approximately 78% seen once. The sequenced sample consisted of PBMCs. The receptors shown here come from a middle-aged woman in good health. Some clones in this sample may be carry-over from other donors' samples.

The chain is built from TRBV15 and TRBJ2-3, with 9 bases identical to TRBD2. The CDR3 is 15 residues long. The junction had 1 base not matched to a gene; V was cut back by 0 bases and J by 3 bases. CDR1 and CDR2 from the germline V gene are LNHNV and YYDKDF (reference sequence). This CDR3 is CATSRESGRTDTQYF. The CDR3 nucleotides read TGTGCCACCAGCAGAGAGAGCGGGAGGACAGATACGCAGTATTTT.

This clone was picked up a small number of times. The junction departs from germline at one end; a sequencing error may be responsible. This rearrangement joins TRBV7-7 to TRBJ2-3; no firm D call. Germline CDR1 is SSHAT and CDR2 is FNYEAQ (reference sequence). The CDR3 consists of 15 residues. This CDR3 reads CASSVTRLSGDTQYF. In DNA form, the CDR3 reads TGTGCTAGCAGCGTCACCCGCCTCTCTGGGGATACGCAGTATTTT.

This chain connects TRBV30 to TRBJ1-4; 9 bases line up with TRBD1. V shed 4 bases, J shed 10 bases, and the junction held 7 bases outside the gene matches. The CDR3 is made up of 13 amino acids. Germline CDR1 and CDR2: GTSNPN and SVGIG (reference sequence). As DNA, the CDR3 is TGTGCCTGGATAGGGACAGGGAACGGAAAACTGTTTTTT. The encoded protein is CAWIGTGNGKLFF.

The J gene is TRBJ2-1, the V gene TRBV9; D is perhaps TRBD2 (5 bases). Trimming took 3 bases from V and 4 from J, leaving 8 bases between them. This CDR3 spans 13 amino acids. Germline CDR1 reads SGDLS; CDR2 reads YYNGEE. The CDR3 reads CASSAREYNEQFF. DNA for the CDR3: TGTGCCAGCAGCGCCCGGGAATACAATGAGCAGTTCTTC.

In this sample, this clone turned up once. The rearrangement links TRBV4-2 to TRBJ2-3, with 10 bases that match TRBD2. CDR1 is LGHNA and CDR2 is YNFKEQ in the germline V gene. With 4 bases clipped from V and 5 bases from J, the junction kept 6 bases outside the gene matches. The CDR3 length is 15 residues. In nucleotides, the CDR3 is TGTGCCAGCAGCCTCGGACTAGCGGAGGGAGATACGCAGTATTTT. Translating it yields CASSLGLAEGDTQYF.

The chain has TRBV6-4 and TRBJ2-1; 14 bases agree with TRBD2. From germline, CDR1 is MRHNA and CDR2 SNTAGT. V lost 2 bases, J lost 7 bases, and 7 bases stayed unmatched. The CDR3 consists of 17 residues. The CDR3 region has the DNA TGTGCCAGCAGTGACGGGGGGACTAGCGGGAGTAGGAATGAGCAGTTCTTC. This encodes CASSDGGTSGSRNEQFF.

The chain couples TRBV6-1 to TRBJ2-5, with D hard to call. CDR3 size: 13 residues. Trimming removed 2 bases from V and 0 bases from J, with 4 bases in between. CDR1 is MNHNS, CDR2 SASEGT, per germline. CDR3 sequence: CASSEQNQETQYF. In nucleotides, the CDR3 is TGTGCCAGCAGTGAACAGAACCAAGAGACCCAGTACTTC.

Points on this clone: A far larger clone is a single base away, which makes a read error likely. This chain uses TRBV5-6 with TRBJ1-5, with D possibly being TRBD1 (5 bases). CDR3 length equals 14 residues. CDR1 and CDR2 (germline): SGHDT, YYEEEE. CDR3 amino acids: CAGSLGPGEQPQHF. For the CDR3, the DNA is TGTGCCGGCAGCTTGGGGCCGGGAGAACAGCCCCAGCATTTT.

Only one count was recorded for this clone. The CDR3 protein is CASSQVKAGGHDTEAFF. For the CDR3, the DNA is TGTGCCAGCAGCCAAGTTAAAGCAGGGGGTCACGACACTGAAGCTTTCTTT. This chain uses TRBV4-2 with TRBJ1-1, with 7 bases that match TRBD1. The V segment lost 1 base and the J segment 3 bases; nucleotides outside the gene matches: 11. Germline CDR1 reads LGHNA; CDR2 reads YNFKEQ. The CDR3 extends over 17 amino acids.

This chain connects TRBV28 to TRBJ1-5; TRBD1 matches 7 bases. J was trimmed by 2 bases and V by 4 bases; bases with no gene match: 5. CDR1 MDHEN and CDR2 SYDVKM come from the germline V gene. The CDR3 contains 15 residues. CDR3 loop: CASSSQGVRNQPQHF. CDR3 DNA: TGTGCCAGCAGTTCCCAGGGGGTTCGCAATCAGCCCCAGCATTTT.

V is TRBV5-5 and J is TRBJ1-2; 7 bases agree with TRBD1. J was trimmed by 0 bases and V by 0 bases; bases with no gene match: 8. Germline V gives CDR1 SGHKS, CDR2 YYEKEE (reference sequence). There are 17 residues in the CDR3. In nucleotides, the CDR3 is TGTGCCAGCAGCTTGGGACAGGGCAAAGCCTCTAACTATGGCTACACCTTC. Protein product: CASSLGQGKASNYGYTF.

This chain links TRBV10-3 with TRBJ2-7, with 7 bases matching TRBD2. CDR3 length: 15 amino acids. Germline assignment: CDR1 ENHRY and CDR2 SYGVKD. V shed 0 bases and J 0 bases; nucleotides not matched to a gene: 2. In DNA form, the CDR3 reads TGTGCCATCAGTGAGTCCCTAGCGGACTCCTACGAGCAGTACTTC. Protein: CAISESLADSYEQYF.

V gene TRBV28 combines with J gene TRBJ2-2; D possibly uses TRBD1 or TRBD2 (5 bases each). Germline V gene lookup returns CDR1 MDHEN and CDR2 SYDVKM. The CDR3 runs to 13 residues. The V end was cut by 6 bases, the J end by 7 bases, with 12 bases between. The CDR3 sequence: CASRSGGRGELFF. CDR3 bases: TGTGCCAGCAGGTCTGGGGGTCGCGGGGAGCTGTTTTTT.

DNA for the CDR3: TGTGCCAGCAGCCCGGCCCCGACAGGGCAGGGTGAGACCCAGTACTTC. Amino acids: CASSPAPTGQGETQYF. The chain carries TRBV5-5 and TRBJ2-5, with TRBD1 identical over 7 bases. This CDR3 has 16 residues. Germline CDR1 reads SGHKS; CDR2 reads YYEKEE (reference sequence). Losses at the gene ends were 4 bases for V and 5 bases for J; bases not matched to a gene: 14.

The chain carries TRBV6-1 and TRBJ1-6, with D unresolved. The CDR3 consists of 18 residues. V lost 1 base and J lost 0, with 13 bases in between. CDR1 is MNHNS, CDR2 SASEGT, per germline. CDR3 coding DNA: TGTGCCAGCAGTGAAGTATACACGGGGAGCTCCTATAATTCACCCCTCCACTTT. Encoded protein: CASSEVYTGSSYNSPLHF.

This clone was counted a single time. CDR3 coding DNA: TGTGCCAGCGGACAGGAAATAAGACAAGAGACCCAGTACTTC. This sequence encodes CASGQEIRQETQYF. The V and J genes are TRBV6-1 and TRBJ2-5, with 7 bases fitting TRBD1. The length of the CDR3 is 14 residues. CDR1 is MNHNS and CDR2 is SASEGT in the germline V gene. The J segment lost 2 bases and the V segment lost 8 bases, leaving 8 bases of the junction unmatched.

On this clone: At the DNA level, this CDR3 is encoded by other sequences in the same sample as well. The chain joins TRBV2 to TRBJ2-5; TRBD2 matches at 12 bases. Germline V gene lookup returns CDR1 SNHLY and CDR2 FYNNEI. J was trimmed by 2 bases and V by 5 bases; bases with no gene match: 3. CDR3 length equals 15 residues. CDR3 sequence: CASSSLAGGQETQYF. The CDR3 DNA sequence: TGTGCCAGCAGTAGCCTAGCGGGAGGGCAAGAGACCCAGTACTTC.

The genes are TRBV19 and TRBJ2-5; D assignment may be TRBD1 or TRBD2 (5 bases each). This CDR3 is built from 16 residues. Per the germline V gene, CDR1 is LNHDA and CDR2 is SQIVND (reference sequence). Trimming stripped 6 bases from V and 1 base from J, with 18 bases between. The CDR3, as DNA: TGTGCCAGTAGACCCCTCGGGGCAGGTACCCAAGAGACCCAGTACTTC. It codes for CASRPLGAGTQETQYF.

The chain joins TRBV28 to TRBJ2-7, with 10 bases matching TRBD2. V was pared by 5 bases and J by 5 bases, with 6 bases of the junction left unmatched. Looked up from germline, CDR1 is MDHEN and CDR2 is SYDVKM. The CDR3 is 14 residues long. CDR3 DNA: TGTGCCAGCAGTCTTAGCGGGAGGCTCGACGAGCAGTACTTC. Its protein product is CASSLSGRLDEQYF.

This clone was seen a few times. Other DNA sequences in the sample encode the same CDR3. The CDR3 DNA sequence: TGTGCCAGCAGCCCACAGGGGGCCGGGGAGCTGTTTTTT. Translating gives CASSPQGAGELFF. This sequence joins TRBV7-3 and TRBJ2-2; 8 nucleotides align to TRBD1. CDR3 size: 13 residues. The ends lost 5 bases at V and 6 bases at J; junction bases unmatched: 2. Germline values: CDR1 SGHTA, CDR2 FQGTGA.

Remarks on this clone: Other DNA sequences in the sample encode the same CDR3. The rearrangement joins TRBV10-3 to TRBJ1-2; 11 positions agree with TRBD1. This CDR3 is built from 14 residues. The ends lost 6 bases at V and 6 bases at J; junction bases unmatched: 6. Germline V gene lookup returns CDR1 ENHRY and CDR2 SYGVKD. This CDR3 is CAISGTGGLHGYTF. For the CDR3, the DNA is TGTGCCATCAGCGGGACAGGGGGTCTTCATGGCTACACCTTC.

This clone was picked up a small number of times. The chain recombines TRBV19 with TRBJ1-1; D ambiguous. The germline V and J ends were trimmed by 4 bases and 4 bases, with 7 bases remaining between them. This CDR3 is built from 12 residues. The germline V gene has CDR1 LNHDA and CDR2 SQIVND (reference sequence). The DNA for the CDR3 is TGTGCCAGTAGTACGAGATTCACTGAAGCTTTCTTT. Protein product: CASSTRFTEAFF. The variable domain in full, completed from reference TRBV19 and TRBJ1-1, reads DGGITQSPKYLFRKEGQNVTLSCEQNLNHDAMYWYRQDPGQGLRLIYYSQIVNDFQKGDIAEGYSVSREKKESFPLTVTSAQKNPTAFYLCASSTRFTEAFFGQGTRLTVV.

V gene TRBV5-1 combines with J gene TRBJ2-1; D remains ambiguous. The CDR3 contains 13 residues. Germline CDR1 and CDR2: SGHRS and YFSETQ. Trimming removed 0 bases from V and 6 bases from J, with 7 bases in between. The CDR3 here is CASSLGGPNEQFF. CDR3 in DNA: TGCGCCAGCAGCTTGGGTGGCCCCAATGAGCAGTTCTTC.

The chain carries TRBV7-8 and TRBJ2-1, with a weak D call TRBD1 (6 bases). This CDR3 has 13 amino acids. CDR1 is SGHVS, CDR2 FQNEAQ, per germline. Trimming shortened V by 2 bases and J by 9 bases, and 11 bases separated the two germline ends. The CDR3 spells CASSLLKQGEQFF. The CDR3 DNA reads as TGTGCCAGCAGCTTACTTAAACAGGGTGAGCAGTTCTTC.